The 30 T cell receptor beta chains listed next were all sequenced from one sample in a study of T cells in Graves' hyperthyroidism and ophthalmopathy. TCR beta CDR3 region amplification was performed from RNA transcripts. RT-PCR in the first round (using the HTBI primer set) targeted the TCR CDR3. TCRdb recomputed calls from the multiplex PCR reads with MiXCR, one row per CDR3 protein. The table has about 280,000 distinct CDR3 sequences, 25% to 30% seen once. The material sequenced was blood. The origin of the receptors is a man aged 35-49 years with Graves' hyperthyroidism that later progressed to Graves' ophthalmopathy.

The table lists this clonotype with many counts. V gene TRBV5-8 combines with J gene TRBJ1-2, with D hard to call. Germline assignment: CDR1 SGHTS and CDR2 YDEGEE. The V end lost 6 bases, the J end lost 4 bases, and 16 bases lay between the germline ends. The CDR3 totals 14 residues. The CDR3 nucleotides read TGTGCCAGCAAATCTTCGACCGCCTTCTATGGCTACACCTTC. It codes for CASKSSTAFYGYTF. The variable domain in full, with the rest retrieved from reference TRBV5-8 and TRBJ1-2, is EAGVTQSPTHLIKTRGQQATLRCSPISGHTSVYWYQQALGLGLQFLLWYDEGEERNRGNFPPRFSGRQFPNYSSELNVNALELEDSALYLCASKSSTAFYGYTFGSGTRLTVV.

This rearrangement joins TRBV7-8 to TRBJ1-5, with D perhaps matching TRBD1 (6 bases). V dropped 7 bases and J dropped 4 bases, with 17 bases sitting between them. CDR3 length: 15 amino acids. Per the germline V gene, CDR1 is SGHVS and CDR2 is FQNEAQ. The CDR3 region is CASTPGGHFNQPQHF. The CDR3, as DNA: TGTGCCAGCACCCCCGGGGGGCATTTTAATCAGCCCCAGCATTTT.

In its sample, this clonotype was seen many times. The CDR3 is CASADDTGELFF. DNA of the CDR3: TGTGCCAGCGCTGATGACACCGGGGAGCTGTTTTTT. The V gene is TRBV6-5, the J gene TRBJ2-2; no clear D. Germline V gene data show CDR1 as MNHEY and CDR2 as SVGAGI. With 8 bases removed from V and 3 bases from J, the gap between germline ends came to 7 bases. The CDR3 loop spans 12 amino acids.

This clonotype was counted at least ten times. The chain couples TRBV11-3 to TRBJ2-2, with D maybe TRBD2 (5 bases). This CDR3 comprises 15 residues. V shed 2 bases and J shed 1 base, with 8 bases lying between them. Germline assignment: CDR1 SGHNT and CDR2 YENEEA. CDR3 DNA sequence: TGTGCCAGCAGCTTATCGGCGGGGAACACCGGGGAGCTGTTTTTT. Amino acid sequence: CASSLSAGNTGELFF. Full variable domain (rest looked up from reference TRBV11-3 and TRBJ2-2): EAGVVQSPRYKIIEKKQPVAFWCNPISGHNTLYWYLQNLGQGPELLIRYENEEAVDDSQLPKDRFSAERLKGVDSTLKIQPAELGDSAVYLCASSLSAGNTGELFFGEGSRLTVL.

Only a few counts were recorded for this clonotype. V is TRBV4-1 and J is TRBJ2-7, with D unresolved. In germline, CDR1 is MGHRA, CDR2 YSYEKL. Trimming shortened V by 1 base and J by 6 bases, and 13 bases separated the two germline ends. The CDR3 extends over 14 amino acids. The DNA of the CDR3 is TGCGCCAGCAGCCAAGCCTGGGGTTCCGTCGAGCAGTACTTC. Its translation is CASSQAWGSVEQYF.

This clonotype was seen ten or more times. V usage is TRBV2 and J usage is TRBJ2-7; 8 bases align to TRBD1. V was pared by 8 bases and J by 3 bases, with 6 bases of the junction left unmatched. CDR3 size: 13 residues. Germline V gene lookup returns CDR1 SNHLY and CDR2 FYNNEI. CDR3 in amino acids: CASARQGNYEQYF. CDR3 coding DNA: TGTGCCAGCGCCAGACAGGGGAACTACGAGCAGTACTTC.

The rearrangement links TRBV6-1 to TRBJ1-1; a weak D match, TRBD1 (5 bases). This CDR3 has 16 residues. Germline V CDR1 and CDR2: MNHNS, SASEGT. The V end lost 7 bases, the J end lost 2 bases, and 20 bases lay between the germline ends. The CDR3 sequence: CASIYRGLYLNTEAFF. CDR3 bases: TGTGCCAGCATCTACCGGGGCCTTTACTTAAACACTGAAGCTTTCTTT.

This clonotype was counted at least ten times. The chain has TRBV28 and TRBJ2-4; 7 bases are shared with TRBD1. The V segment lost 5 bases and the J segment 2 bases; nucleotides outside the gene matches: 15. Germline assignment: CDR1 MDHEN and CDR2 SYDVKM. The CDR3 length is 18 residues. The CDR3 DNA reads as TGTGCCAGCAGTCGACAAAAGGACAGGTTAAGTTCCAAAAACATTCAGTACTTC. It codes for CASSRQKDRLSSKNIQYF.

There are many counts of this clonotype. The rearrangement joins TRBV11-2 to TRBJ2-7, with 13 nucleotides matching TRBD2. J gave up 3 bases and V 5 bases, and 10 bases lay outside the gene matches. This CDR3 has 17 residues. In germline, CDR1 is SGHAT, CDR2 FQNNGV. DNA of the CDR3: TGTGCCAGCAGCACCCGACTAGCGGGAGGCAACATCTACGAGCAGTACTTC. Encoded protein: CASSTRLAGGNIYEQYF.

This clonotype was found a few times. The V call is TRBV9, the J call TRBJ1-5; TRBD1 matches at 12 bases. V was clipped by 4 bases and J by 0 bases; unmatched bases: 8. This CDR3 has 18 amino acids. Germline-derived CDR1 and CDR2 are SGDLS and YYNGEE. CDR3 in amino acids: CASSPGTGGFDSNQPQHF. For the CDR3, the DNA is TGTGCCAGCAGCCCCGGGACAGGGGGCTTCGATAGCAATCAGCCCCAGCATTTT.

This clonotype occurred once. The chain carries TRBV7-2 and TRBJ1-2; D gene ambiguous. The V end was cut by 1 base, the J end by 5 bases, with 11 bases between. In germline, CDR1 is SGHTA, CDR2 FQGNSA. The CDR3 extends over 14 amino acids. DNA of the CDR3: TGTGCCAGCAGCTTAGGGGCCGACCTATATGGCTACACCTTC. Its translation is CASSLGADLYGYTF.

In its sample, this clonotype was seen many times. It may be a read error: a sequence one base away is much more abundant. The J gene is TRBJ1-1, the V gene TRBV27; D gene ambiguous. The CDR3 length is 15 residues. Germline assignment: CDR1 MNHEY and CDR2 SMNVEV (reference sequence). As DNA, the CDR3 is TGTGCCAGCGGTTTACCCAACCCAGTGAACACTGAAGCTTTCTTT. It encodes CASGLPNPVNTEAFF.

The chain combines TRBV19 with TRBJ1-5; no reliable D call. CDR1 and CDR2 (germline): LNHDA, SQIVND (reference sequence). CDR3 length: 17 amino acids. V was cut by 5 bases and J by 2 bases, with 19 bases left in between. CDR3 sequence (DNA): TGTGCCAGTAGTCCCGGGCCCCTGGTTAGGGGCAATCAGCCCCAGCATTTT. This encodes CASSPGPLVRGNQPQHF.

This clonotype was seen many times. The chain is built from TRBV5-1 and TRBJ1-1; TRBD1 might be the D (5 bases). Trimming removed 5 bases at V and 6 bases at J, with 17 bases between. Per the germline V gene, CDR1 is SGHRS and CDR2 is YFSETQ. CDR3 length: 14 residues. CDR3 nucleotides: TGCGCCAGCAGGTTGACCGGGGGTCGCGCTGAAGCTTTCTTT. Translating gives CASRLTGGRAEAFF.

The chain links TRBV6-1 to TRBJ2-2, with D perhaps TRBD2 (7 bases). CDR1 is MNHNS and CDR2 is SASEGT in the germline V gene. CDR3 size: 15 residues. The germline V and J ends were trimmed by 8 bases and 6 bases, with 19 bases remaining between them. The chain's CDR3 is CASSEGGVSAGELFF. Here the CDR3 DNA reads TGTGCCAGCTCCGAAGGGGGGGTCTCGGCCGGGGAGCTGTTTTTT.

This clonotype was recorded at least ten times. The CDR3 region is CASCRDYDNEQFF. The DNA of the CDR3 is TGTGCCAGCTGCCGGGACTACGACAATGAGCAGTTCTTC. The genes are TRBV2 and TRBJ2-1; 7 positions match TRBD2. After removal of 8 bases from V and 5 bases from J, the junction contained 6 bases not matched to a gene. The CDR3 length is 13 residues. Germline V gene data show CDR1 as SNHLY and CDR2 as FYNNEI.

This chain uses TRBV7-9 with TRBJ1-1; D is undetermined. Deletions cut 1 base from V and 8 bases from J, with 17 bases between. This CDR3 has 15 residues. Germline CDR1 reads SEHNR; CDR2 reads FQNEAQ (reference sequence). The CDR3 coding sequence is TGTGCCAGCAGCTTAGAAGGAGCAGGCTTATCAGAAGCTTTCTTT. Translation: CASSLEGAGLSEAFF.

The chain joins TRBV20-1 to TRBJ2-5, with 7 bases identical to TRBD2. V was clipped by 5 bases and J by 5 bases; unmatched bases: 11. The CDR3 contains 14 residues. The germline CDR1 and CDR2 sequences are DFQATT and SNEGSKA (reference sequence). CDR3 DNA: TGCAGTGCTGATCTAGCGGCGGAGGGGGAGACCCAGTACTTC. Translated, it gives CSADLAAEGETQYF.

This chain uses TRBV3-1 with TRBJ1-3, with no clear D. The germline gives CDR1 LGHDT, CDR2 YNNKEL (reference sequence). There are 17 residues in the CDR3. The V end was cut by 6 bases, the J end by 0 bases, with 18 bases between. The CDR3 spells CASSYPPTFISGNTIYF. The CDR3 DNA reads as TGTGCCAGCAGTTACCCCCCGACGTTTATCTCTGGAAACACCATATATTTT.

This clonotype came up many times. J is TRBJ1-3 and V is TRBV6-1; D is ambiguous. Trimming took 6 bases from V and 0 from J, leaving 12 bases between them. CDR1 MNHNS and CDR2 SASEGT come from the germline V gene. This CDR3 is 15 amino acids long. CDR3 protein: CASSPQQISGNTIYF. DNA of the CDR3: TGTGCCAGCAGCCCTCAACAGATCTCTGGAAACACCATATATTTT.

This clonotype was seen ten or more times. The chain links TRBV7-2 to TRBJ2-7, with D hard to call. Per germline, CDR1 SGHTA and CDR2 FQGNSA. This CDR3 comprises 15 residues. V was pared by 0 bases and J by 5 bases, with 14 bases between. DNA for the CDR3: TGTGCCAGCAGCTTAGCGAGTCTTGGCCATGACGAGCAGTACTTC. Its translation is CASSLASLGHDEQYF.

In its sample, this clonotype was seen many times. The V gene is TRBV19, the J gene TRBJ1-5; D call uncertain. The CDR3 is made up of 13 amino acids. Germline V gene data show CDR1 as LNHDA and CDR2 as SQIVND (reference sequence). Trimming shortened V by 3 bases and J by 4 bases, and 7 bases separated the two germline ends. CDR3 nucleotides: TGTGCCAGTAGTATCGCGGAAAATCAGCCCCAGCATTTT. Encoded protein: CASSIAENQPQHF.

This clonotype was counted at least ten times. The gene calls are TRBV30 and TRBJ2-3, with 9 positions matching TRBD2. V shed 8 bases and J 1 base; nucleotides not matched to a gene: 7. CDR1 and CDR2 from the germline V gene are GTSNPN and SVGIG (reference sequence). The CDR3 extends over 14 amino acids. As DNA, the CDR3 is TGTGCCATCATCTTAGCGGGGGGCACAGATACGCAGTATTTT. Its translation is CAIILAGGTDTQYF.

This clonotype was counted many times. The chain employs TRBV5-6 and TRBJ1-5, with 8 bases fitting TRBD1. Germline V gives CDR1 SGHDT, CDR2 YYEEEE. The CDR3 loop spans 16 amino acids. Trimming removed 4 bases from V and 1 base from J; junction bases left unmatched: 7. For the CDR3, the DNA is TGTGCCAGCAGCCCTGGACAGGGTAGAAGCAATCAGCCCCAGCATTTT. Its protein product is CASSPGQGRSNQPQHF.

The sample holds many counts of this clonotype. V gene TRBV7-3 combines with J gene TRBJ2-5; D uncertain. The CDR3 extends over 13 amino acids. Germline CDR1 reads SGHTA; CDR2 reads FQGTGA. The V gene lost 4 bases and the J gene lost 5 bases, with 11 bases spanning the gap. Here the CDR3 reads CASSSGPRETQYF. CDR3 DNA: TGTGCCAGCAGCTCCGGACCCAGGGAGACCCAGTACTTC.

The chain has TRBV20-1 and TRBJ2-7; the D gene is possibly TRBD1 (6 bases). In germline, CDR1 is DFQATT, CDR2 SNEGSKA (reference sequence). This CDR3 is 13 amino acids long. Trimming removed 0 bases at V and 2 bases at J, with 8 bases between. In DNA form, the CDR3 reads TGCAGTGCTAGAGAACAGGGTCCCTACGAGCAGTACTTC. Its translation is CSAREQGPYEQYF.

This clonotype was counted ten times or more. This rearrangement joins TRBV30 to TRBJ2-7; 9 bases are shared with TRBD1. The CDR3 is 18 amino acids. Germline V gene lookup returns CDR1 GTSNPN and CDR2 SVGIG (reference sequence). The V and J ends lost 4 bases and 3 bases, in that order; junction bases with no gene match: 19. The CDR3 loop reads CAWIYKPRTRTGVYEQYF. The DNA of the CDR3 is TGTGCCTGGATCTACAAGCCGAGGACTAGGACAGGGGTCTACGAGCAGTACTTC. Supplemented by reference TRBV30 and TRBJ2-7, the full variable domain reads SQTIHQWPATLVQPVGSPLSLECTVEGTSNPNLYWYRQAAGRGLQLLFYSVGIGQISSEVPQNLSASRPQDRQFILSSKKLLLSDSGFYLCAWIYKPRTRTGVYEQYFGPGTRLTVT.

The chain links TRBV30 to TRBJ1-1; D call uncertain. The germline V and J ends were trimmed by 3 bases and 0 bases, with 14 bases remaining between them. In germline, CDR1 is GTSNPN, CDR2 SVGIG (reference sequence). CDR3 length: 15 residues. The CDR3 bases are TGTGCCTGGAGAGGAGAGAGCACTGTGAACACTGAAGCTTTCTTT. It translates to CAWRGESTVNTEAFF.

The chain is built from TRBV6-1 and TRBJ2-7; D possibly corresponds to TRBD1 (5 bases). Germline CDR1 reads MNHNS; CDR2 reads SASEGT. This CDR3 is built from 16 residues. Trimming left V 5 bases short and J 2 bases short, with 19 bases between. CDR3 coding DNA: TGTGCCAGCAGTCCCCTGGCGGCAGGGTTCGCCTACGAGCAGTACTTC. This gives the protein CASSPLAAGFAYEQYF.

In this sample, this clonotype turned up many times. The chain is built from TRBV6-5 and TRBJ2-4, with D possibly TRBD1 on 7 matching bases. V lost 7 bases and J 9 bases, leaving 25 bases between the germline ends. CDR1 and CDR2 (germline): MNHEY, SVGAGI. The CDR3 is 16 amino acids. The CDR3 DNA reads as TGTGCCAGCATTAAAAACGTGGAGGGACAGATGGGCATTCAGTACTTC. It translates to CASIKNVEGQMGIQYF.